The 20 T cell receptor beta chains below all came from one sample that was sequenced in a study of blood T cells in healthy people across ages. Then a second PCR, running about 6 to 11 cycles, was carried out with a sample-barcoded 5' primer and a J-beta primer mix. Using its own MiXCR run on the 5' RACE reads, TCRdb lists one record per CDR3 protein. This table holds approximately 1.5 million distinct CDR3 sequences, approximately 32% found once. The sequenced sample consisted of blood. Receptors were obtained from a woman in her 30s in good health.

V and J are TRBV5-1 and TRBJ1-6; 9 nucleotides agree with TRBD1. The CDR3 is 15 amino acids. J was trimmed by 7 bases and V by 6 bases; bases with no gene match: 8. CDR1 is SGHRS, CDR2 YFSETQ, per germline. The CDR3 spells CASTPSGQGNSPLHF. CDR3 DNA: TGCGCCAGCACTCCCTCGGGACAGGGAAATTCACCCCTCCACTTT.

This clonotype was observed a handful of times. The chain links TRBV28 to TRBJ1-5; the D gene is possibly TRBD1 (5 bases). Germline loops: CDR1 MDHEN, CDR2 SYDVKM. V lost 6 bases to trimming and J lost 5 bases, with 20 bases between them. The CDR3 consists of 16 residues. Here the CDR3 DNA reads TGTGCCAGCAGAAAAAGACAGAGCCCCCGCCATCAGCCCCAGCATTTT. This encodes CASRKRQSPRHQPQHF.

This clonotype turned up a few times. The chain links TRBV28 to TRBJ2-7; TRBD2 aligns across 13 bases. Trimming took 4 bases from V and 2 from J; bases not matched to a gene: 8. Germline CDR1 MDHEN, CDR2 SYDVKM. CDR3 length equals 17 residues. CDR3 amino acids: CASSYPSGLAGAYEQYF. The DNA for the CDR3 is TGTGCCAGCAGTTACCCCTCAGGACTAGCGGGAGCCTACGAGCAGTACTTC.

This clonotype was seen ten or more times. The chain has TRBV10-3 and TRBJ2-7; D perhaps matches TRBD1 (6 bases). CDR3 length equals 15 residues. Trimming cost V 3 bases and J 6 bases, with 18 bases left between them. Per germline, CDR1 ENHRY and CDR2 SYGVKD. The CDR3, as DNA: TGTGCCATCAGTGACCACGGGTACGCGGACAGCGAGCAGTACTTC. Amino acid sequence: CAISDHGYADSEQYF.

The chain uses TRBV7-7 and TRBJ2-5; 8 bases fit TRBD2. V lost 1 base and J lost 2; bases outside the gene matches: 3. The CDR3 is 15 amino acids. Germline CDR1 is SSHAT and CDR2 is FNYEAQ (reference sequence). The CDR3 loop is CASSLVGGDQETQYF. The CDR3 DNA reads TGTGCCAGCAGCTTAGTCGGGGGGGATCAAGAGACCCAGTACTTC.

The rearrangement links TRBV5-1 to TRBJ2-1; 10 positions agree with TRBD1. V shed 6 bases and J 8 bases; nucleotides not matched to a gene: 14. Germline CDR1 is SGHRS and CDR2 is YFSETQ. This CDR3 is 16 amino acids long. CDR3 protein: CASKDGQGGTRDEQFF. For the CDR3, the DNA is TGCGCCAGCAAGGACGGACAGGGGGGGACCAGGGATGAGCAGTTCTTC.

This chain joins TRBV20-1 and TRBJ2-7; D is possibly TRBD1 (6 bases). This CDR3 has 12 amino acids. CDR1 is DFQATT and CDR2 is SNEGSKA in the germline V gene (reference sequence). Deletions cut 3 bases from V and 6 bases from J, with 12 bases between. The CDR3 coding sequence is TGCAGTGCTAGCCTGGACAGCTCCGAGCAGTACTTC. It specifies CSASLDSSEQYF.

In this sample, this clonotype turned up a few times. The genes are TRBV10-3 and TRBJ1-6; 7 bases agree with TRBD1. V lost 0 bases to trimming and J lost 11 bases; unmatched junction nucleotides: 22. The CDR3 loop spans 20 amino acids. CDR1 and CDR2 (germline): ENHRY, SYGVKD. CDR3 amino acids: CAISESTHPGTVLPAAPLHF. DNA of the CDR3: TGTGCCATCAGTGAGTCGACCCATCCAGGGACAGTTCTCCCAGCGGCACCCCTCCACTTT.

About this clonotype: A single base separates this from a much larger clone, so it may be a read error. The CDR3 DNA follows: TGTGCCAGCAGACAAGACAGGACCCCCTTCTACGAGCAGTACTTC. Encoded protein: CASRQDRTPFYEQYF. The chain combines TRBV12-3 or TRBV12-4 with TRBJ2-7; perhaps TRBD1 as D (6 bases). This CDR3 is built from 15 residues. Trimming took 6 bases from V and 3 from J, leaving 18 bases between them.

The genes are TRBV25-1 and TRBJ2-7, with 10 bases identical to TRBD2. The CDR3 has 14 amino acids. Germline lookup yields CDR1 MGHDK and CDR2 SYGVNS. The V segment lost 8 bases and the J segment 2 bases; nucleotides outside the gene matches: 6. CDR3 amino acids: CASGSGGPTYEQYF. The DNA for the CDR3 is TGTGCCAGCGGTAGCGGGGGGCCCACCTACGAGCAGTACTTC.

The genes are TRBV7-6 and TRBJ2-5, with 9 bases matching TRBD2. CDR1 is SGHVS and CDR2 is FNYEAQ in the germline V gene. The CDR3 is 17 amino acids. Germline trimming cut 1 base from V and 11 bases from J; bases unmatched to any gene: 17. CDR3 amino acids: CASSLEAGGLLGVGQYF. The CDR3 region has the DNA TGTGCCAGCAGCTTAGAAGCGGGGGGCCTCCTCGGCGTTGGGCAGTACTTC.

The CDR3 bases are TGTGCCAGCAGTTTCACAGGGATTGGCTACACCTTC. Translation: CASSFTGIGYTF. The rearrangement links TRBV12-3 or TRBV12-4 to TRBJ1-2, with D possibly being TRBD1 (6 bases). The V gene lost 3 bases and the J gene lost 7 bases, with 9 bases spanning the gap. This CDR3 is 12 amino acids long.

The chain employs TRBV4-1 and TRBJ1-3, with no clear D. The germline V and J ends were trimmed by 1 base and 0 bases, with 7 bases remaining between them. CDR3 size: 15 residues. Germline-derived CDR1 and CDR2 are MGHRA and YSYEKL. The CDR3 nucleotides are TGCGCCAGCAGCCAAGGGGTCTACTCTGGAAACACCATATATTTT. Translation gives CASSQGVYSGNTIYF.

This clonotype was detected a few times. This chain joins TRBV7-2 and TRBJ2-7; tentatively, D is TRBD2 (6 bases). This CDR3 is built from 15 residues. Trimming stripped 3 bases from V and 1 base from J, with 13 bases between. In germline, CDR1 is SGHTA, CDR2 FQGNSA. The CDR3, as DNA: TGTGCCAGCAGCTTTGTGGGGACTCCTTCCTACGAGCAGTACTTC. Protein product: CASSFVGTPSYEQYF. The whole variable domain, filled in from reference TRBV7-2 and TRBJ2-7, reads GAGVSQSPSNKVTEKGKDVELRCDPISGHTALYWYRQSLGQGLEFLIYFQGNSAPDKSGLPSDRFSAERTGGSVSTLTIQRTQQEDSAVYLCASSFVGTPSYEQYFGPGTRLTVT.

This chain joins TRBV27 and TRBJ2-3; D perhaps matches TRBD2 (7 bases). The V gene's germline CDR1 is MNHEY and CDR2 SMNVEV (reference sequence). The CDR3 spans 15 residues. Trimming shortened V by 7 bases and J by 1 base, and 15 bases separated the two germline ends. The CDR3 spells CASNRGAFGTDTQYF. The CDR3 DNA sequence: TGTGCCAGCAACCGGGGGGCGTTTGGCACAGATACGCAGTATTTT.

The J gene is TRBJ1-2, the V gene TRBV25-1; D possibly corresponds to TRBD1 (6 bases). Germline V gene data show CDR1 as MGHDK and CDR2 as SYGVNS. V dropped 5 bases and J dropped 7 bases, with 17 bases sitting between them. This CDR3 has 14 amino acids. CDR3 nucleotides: TGTGCCAGCAGTATCAATACAGGGTCGAGTGGCTACACCTTC. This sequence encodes CASSINTGSSGYTF.

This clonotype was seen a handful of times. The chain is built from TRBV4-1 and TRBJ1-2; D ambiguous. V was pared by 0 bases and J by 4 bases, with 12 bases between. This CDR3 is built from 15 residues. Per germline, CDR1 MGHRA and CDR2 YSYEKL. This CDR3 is CASSQEKGIGYGYTF. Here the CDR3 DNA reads TGCGCCAGCAGCCAAGAAAAGGGTATTGGCTATGGCTACACCTTC.

This CDR3 is CAWSVGTGTDTQYF. CDR3 sequence (DNA): TGTGCCTGGAGTGTAGGAACAGGGACGGATACGCAGTATTTT. The rearrangement joins TRBV30 to TRBJ2-3, with D possibly matching TRBD1 (6 bases). The CDR3 is 14 amino acids. The V and J ends lost 0 bases and 6 bases respectively, with 13 bases between them. The germline CDR1 and CDR2 sequences are GTSNPN and SVGIG (reference sequence).

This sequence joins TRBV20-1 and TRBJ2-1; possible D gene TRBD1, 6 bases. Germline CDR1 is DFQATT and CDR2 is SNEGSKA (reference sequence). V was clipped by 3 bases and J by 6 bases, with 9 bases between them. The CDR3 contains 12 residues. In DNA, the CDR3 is TGCAGTGCTAGTGGCAGGGGCAATGAGCAGTTCTTC. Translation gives CSASGRGNEQFF.

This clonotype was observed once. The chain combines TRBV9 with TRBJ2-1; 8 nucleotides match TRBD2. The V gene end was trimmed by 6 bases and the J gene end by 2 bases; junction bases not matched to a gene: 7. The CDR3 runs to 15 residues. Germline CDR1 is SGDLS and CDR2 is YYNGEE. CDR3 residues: CASNRRGLAYNEQFF. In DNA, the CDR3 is TGTGCCAGCAATCGTCGGGGACTAGCCTACAATGAGCAGTTCTTC.